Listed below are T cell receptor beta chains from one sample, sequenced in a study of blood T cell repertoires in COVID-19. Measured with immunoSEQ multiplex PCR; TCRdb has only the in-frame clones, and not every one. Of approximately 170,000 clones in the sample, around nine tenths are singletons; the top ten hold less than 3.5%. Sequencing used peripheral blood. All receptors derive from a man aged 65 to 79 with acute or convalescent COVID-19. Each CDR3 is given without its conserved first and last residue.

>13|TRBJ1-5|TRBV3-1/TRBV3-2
ASSLAGDSNQPQH
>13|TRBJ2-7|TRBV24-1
ATSDPHGGNYEQY
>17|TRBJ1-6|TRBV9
ASSPLSDRQSSYNSPLH
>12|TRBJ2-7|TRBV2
ARKTSASSYEQY
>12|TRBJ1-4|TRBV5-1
ASSLDSPNEKLF
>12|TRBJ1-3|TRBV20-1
SASRTDSGNTIY
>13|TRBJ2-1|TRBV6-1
ASSEGTSGFHEQF
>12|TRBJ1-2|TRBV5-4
ASSLGTGAYGYT
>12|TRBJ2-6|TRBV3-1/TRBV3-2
ASSQPTGANVLT
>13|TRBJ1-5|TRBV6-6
ASSSGERDNQPQH
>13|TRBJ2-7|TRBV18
ASSPTGQGGKEQY
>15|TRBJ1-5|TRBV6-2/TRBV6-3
ASSSYPPGGVRRSQH
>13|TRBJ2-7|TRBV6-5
ASSLGTSGYYEQY
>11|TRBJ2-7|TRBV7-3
ASSLRPPYEQY
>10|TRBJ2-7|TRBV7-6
ASSLGRYEQY
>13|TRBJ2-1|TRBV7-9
ASSEGAGSYNEQF
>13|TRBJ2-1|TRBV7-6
ASSSGLAGGNEQF
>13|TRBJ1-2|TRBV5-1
ASSPGQLANYGYT
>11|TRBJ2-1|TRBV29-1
SVDIRDSHEQF
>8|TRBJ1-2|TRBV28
ASGQGGYT
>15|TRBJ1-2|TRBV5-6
ASSRPADRELSYGYT
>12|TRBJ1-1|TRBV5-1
ASSLAGESTEAF
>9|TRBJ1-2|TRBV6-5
ASSYGHGYT
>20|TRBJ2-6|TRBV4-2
ASSQLKRIPEDFYSGANVLT
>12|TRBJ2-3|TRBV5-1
ASSLAANTDTQY
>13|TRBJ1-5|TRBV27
ASSAFGDSNQPQH
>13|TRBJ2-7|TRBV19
ASSSSAGEGYEQY
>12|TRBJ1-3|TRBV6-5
ASSTWGLGNTIY
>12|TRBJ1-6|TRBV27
ASSNDRIDSPLH
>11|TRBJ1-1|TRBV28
ASRSGGTPEAF
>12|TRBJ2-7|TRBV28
ASSWAGAVVEQY
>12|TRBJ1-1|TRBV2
ASSDRWRSTEAF
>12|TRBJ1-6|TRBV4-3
ASSLTGTNSPLH
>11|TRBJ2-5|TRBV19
ASSMRRDETQY
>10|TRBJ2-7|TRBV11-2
ASSSGAYEQY
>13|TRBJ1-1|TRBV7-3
ASSLQGAKGTEAF
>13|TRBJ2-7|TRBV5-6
ASSLGTSGGYEQY
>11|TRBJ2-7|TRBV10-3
ATGRTDSYEQY
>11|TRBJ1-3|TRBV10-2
ASSLVSGNTIY
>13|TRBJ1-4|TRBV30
AWRTPGNWGEKLF
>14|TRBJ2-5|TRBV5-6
ASSEGTSGSAETQY
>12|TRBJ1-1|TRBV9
ASSVARGNTEAF
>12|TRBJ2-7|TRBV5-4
ASSLFYVVGGES
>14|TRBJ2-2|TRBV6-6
ASGHVDQAYTGELF
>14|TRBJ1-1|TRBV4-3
ASSQRLLGVGTEAF
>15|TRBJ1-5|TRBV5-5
ASSSGTGGTYNQPQH
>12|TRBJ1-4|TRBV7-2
ASSIQGSNEKLF
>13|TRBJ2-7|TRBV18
ASSRGIASAYEQY
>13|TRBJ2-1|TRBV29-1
SAGRTALESNEQF
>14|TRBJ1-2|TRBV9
ASSVATGLSNYGYT
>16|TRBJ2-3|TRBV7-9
ASSKGQGGSPSSDTQY
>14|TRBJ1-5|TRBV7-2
ASSPIGQGVEQPQH
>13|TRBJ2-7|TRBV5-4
ASSGGGSVSYEQY
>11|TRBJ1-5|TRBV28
ASKAGRRQPQH
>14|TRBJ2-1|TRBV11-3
ASSLGSSGTYNEQF
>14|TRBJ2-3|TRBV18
ASSPLLTGSTDTQY
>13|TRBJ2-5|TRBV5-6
ASSLAGQGPETQY
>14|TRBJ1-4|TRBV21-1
ASSTGQGQGNEKLF
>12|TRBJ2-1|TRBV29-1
SGQWGLAYNDQF
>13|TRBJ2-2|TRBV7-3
ASSRRDRAAGELF